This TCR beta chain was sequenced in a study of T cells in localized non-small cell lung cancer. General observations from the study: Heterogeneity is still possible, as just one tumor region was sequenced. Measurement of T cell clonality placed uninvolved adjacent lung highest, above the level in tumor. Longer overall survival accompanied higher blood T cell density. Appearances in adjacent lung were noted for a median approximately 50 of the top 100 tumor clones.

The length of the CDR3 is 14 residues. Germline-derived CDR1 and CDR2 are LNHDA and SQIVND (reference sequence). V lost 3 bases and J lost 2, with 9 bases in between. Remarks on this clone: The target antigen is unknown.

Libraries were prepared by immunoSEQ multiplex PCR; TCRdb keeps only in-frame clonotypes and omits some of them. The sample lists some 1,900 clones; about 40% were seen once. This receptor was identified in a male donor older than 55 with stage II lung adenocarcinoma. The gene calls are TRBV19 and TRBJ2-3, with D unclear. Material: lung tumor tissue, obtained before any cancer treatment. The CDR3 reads CASSIQQATDTQYF. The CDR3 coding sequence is TGTGCCAGTAGTATTCAGCAGGCCACAGATACGCAGTATTTT.